Included here is one T cell receptor (beta chain) sequence, with context. Its antigen remains unknown. The data derive from a study of shared clonotypes between healthy human individuals. Study results and caveats: Sample collection involved blood only; tissue repertoires are likely different.

Every immunoSEQ plate was one replicate of a subset's evenly spread DNA. Clones were sequenced by immunoSEQ multiplex PCR, and TCRdb holds only the in-frame ones, with some missing. Of hundreds of thousands of clones in the sample, roughly 77% are singletons; the top ten hold under 15%. Germline V gene sequence: CDR1 SGHRS, CDR2 YFSETQ. The CDR3 covers 15 residues. V shed 0 bases and J shed 6 bases, with 15 bases lying between them. Sequences were obtained from PBMCs. This rearrangement joins TRBV5-1 to TRBJ1-2, with D possibly being TRBD1 (6 bases). This clonotype was sampled from a woman aged 40 to 50 in good health. Some clones in this sample may be carry-over from other donors' samples. CDR3 sequence reads: CASSLGGLTKDGYTF. CDR3 DNA: TGCGCCAGCAGCTTGGGGGGGCTTACAAAAGATGGCTACACCTTC. Supplemented by reference TRBV5-1 and TRBJ1-2, the full variable domain reads KAGVTQTPRYLIKTRGQQVTLSCSPISGHRSVSWYQQTPGQGLQFLFEYFSETQRNKGNFPGRFSGRQFSNSRSEMNVSTLELGDSALYLCASSLGGLTKDGYTFGSGTRLTVV.